The 8 T cell receptor beta chains below all came from one sample that was sequenced in a study of cytomegalovirus exposure and HLA in healthy donors (dated by TCRdb to about 2017). Libraries were made using the immunoSEQ multiplex PCR assay. For the multiplex PCR, a mixture combining 60 forward primers for TCR Vbeta segments and 13 reverse primers for TCR Jbeta segments was used. As stored in TCRdb, this immuneACCESS dataset retains in-frame rearrangements with V and J assigned. A fraction of the clones does not appear; measured against another copy, unresolved V genes explain less than half of the discrepancy, and the remainder lacks a known reason. For this sample there are 170,000 or so clones; about 85% appear just once. The top ten constitute around 1.9% of the sample. Specimen: PBMCs. The receptors were sampled from a young man in good health and CMV-seronegative.

The gene calls are TRBV10-2 and TRBJ1-1, with D unclear. The CDR3 runs 16 residues. In germline, CDR1 is WSHSY, CDR2 SAAADI. The germline V and J ends were trimmed by 6 bases and 2 bases, with 19 bases remaining between them. DNA for the CDR3: TGCGCCAGCAGGGCCCGCCTTGGAGAAACTAACACTGAAGCTTTCTTT. It is translated as CASRARLGETNTEAFF.

The chain carries TRBV28 and TRBJ1-5; 11 positions match TRBD1. CDR3 length: 16 residues. The V gene's germline CDR1 is MDHEN and CDR2 SYDVKM. Losses at the gene ends were 5 bases for V and 1 base for J; bases not matched to a gene: 4. The CDR3 here is CASSGGQGESNQPQHF. In DNA, the CDR3 is TGTGCCAGCAGTGGGGGACAGGGGGAGAGCAATCAGCCCCAGCATTTT. Full variable domain (outside the CDR3, taken from reference TRBV28 and TRBJ1-5): DVKVTQSSRYLVKRTGEKVFLECVQDMDHENMFWYRQDPGLGLRLIYFSYDVKMKEKGDIPEGYSVSREKKERFSLILESASTNQTSMYLCASSGGQGESNQPQHFGDGTRLSIL.

The rearrangement uses TRBV5-6 and TRBJ1-2; no firm D call. CDR1 is SGHDT and CDR2 is YYEEEE in the germline V gene. Trimming shortened V by 3 bases and J by 7 bases, and 10 bases separated the two germline ends. This CDR3 is built from 12 residues. CDR3 coding DNA: TGTGCCAGCAGCTCAGAGGTGGCTGGCTACACCTTC. Translating it yields CASSSEVAGYTF.

The gene calls are TRBV28 and TRBJ2-1, with a weak D call TRBD1 (6 bases). Trimming left V 3 bases short and J 0 bases short, with 33 bases between. Germline V CDR1 and CDR2: MDHEN, SYDVKM. The CDR3 runs to 23 residues. The CDR3 coding sequence is TGTGCCAGCAGTTTTTTTAGGGTTAAAGGGACAAGGGCGGACTGGAGCTCCTACAATGAGCAGTTCTTC. Residues: CASSFFRVKGTRADWSSYNEQFF.

The V call is TRBV19, the J call TRBJ2-7, with a possible D match to TRBD2 (5 bases). The CDR3 sequence is 14 residues long. Germline V lookup: CDR1 LNHDA, CDR2 SQIVND (reference sequence). V gave up 5 bases and J gave up 3 bases, with 14 bases separating them. The CDR3 is CASSYRGLNYEQYF. The CDR3 DNA is TGTGCCAGTAGTTATCGGGGTCTAAACTACGAGCAGTACTTC.

J is TRBJ2-2 and V is TRBV5-8; D uncertain. The CDR3 is made up of 15 amino acids. CDR1 and CDR2 (germline): SGHTS, YDEGEE. The V gene lost 1 base and the J gene lost 4 bases, with 11 bases spanning the gap. The CDR3 is CASSLKGWATGELFF. In nucleotides, the CDR3 is TGTGCCAGCAGCTTGAAAGGTTGGGCCACCGGGGAGCTGTTTTTT.

This chain connects TRBV7-9 to TRBJ2-5; 8 bases fit TRBD2. This CDR3 contains 14 residues. CDR1 is SEHNR, CDR2 FQNEAQ, per germline (reference sequence). The trim removed 5 bases at V and 4 bases at J, leaving 6 bases unmatched. For the CDR3, the DNA is TGTGCCAGCAGCACCACTAGCGGTGGAGAGACCCAGTACTTC. This codes for CASSTTSGGETQYF.

This clone has only one observation. CDR3 in amino acids: CASSGTGYGNEQFF. The CDR3 DNA follows: TGTGCCAGCTCTGGGACAGGGTACGGCAATGAGCAGTTCTTC. This chain links TRBV18 with TRBJ2-1; TRBD1 aligns across 9 bases. The junction had 6 bases not matched to a gene; V was cut back by 6 bases and J by 6 bases. CDR3 length: 14 residues. Germline CDR1 is KGHSH and CDR2 is LQKENI.